This paragraph reports one T cell receptor beta chain. Alongside a J-beta primer mix, a sample-barcoded 5' primer served in a second PCR lasting roughly 6 to 11 cycles. Via MiXCR, TCRdb re-called the 5' RACE reads, giving one row per CDR3 protein. Found here are around 900,000 distinct CDR3 sequences, roughly 50% of them singletons; the top ten hold over 20%. The sample comes from a study of blood T cells in healthy people across ages. The length of the CDR3 is 15 residues. V was pared by 5 bases and J by 0 bases, with 8 bases between. Germline V gives CDR1 MNHNS, CDR2 SASEGT. The V call is TRBV6-1, the J call TRBJ2-6; D uncertain. The sequencing sample was made of blood. The source is a woman aged 55-69 years in good health. CDR3 loop: CASSRSSSGANVLTF. CDR3 DNA: TGTGCCAGCAGTCGTTCTAGCTCTGGGGCCAACGTCCTGACTTTC.